A selection of T cell receptor beta chains follows, all from one sample in a study of vaccination effects on CD4 cells after COVID-19. These TCRs are of unknown antigen specificity. The repertoire was sequenced with immunoSEQ multiplex PCR; TCRdb's copy has only in-frame clones and lacks some. The sample carries tens of thousands of clones, almost 75% recorded once. The material sequenced was CD4+ T cells from PBMCs cultured with HCoV-229E spike peptides, taken after COVID-19 vaccination. The receptors shown here come from a human donor who received a COVID-19 vaccine. CDR3s include the opening cysteine and the closing phenylalanine or tryptophan. The order of the fields is J gene, clone size, D gene, V gene, CDR3 length, CDR3 DNA, CDR3 protein. A D gene is named only where the DNA matches it firmly. A row's size may be missing; if present it is once, few, many or a size class.

J gene: TRBJ1-1; clone size: -; D gene: TRBD1; V gene: TRBV12-3/TRBV12-4; CDR3 length: 12; CDR3 DNA: TGTGCCAGCAGACAGGGGAATACTGAAGCTTTCTTT; CDR3 protein: CASRQGNTEAFF
J gene: TRBJ1-3; clone size: -; D gene: -; V gene: TRBV5-1; CDR3 length: 17; CDR3 DNA: TGCGCCAGCAGCTTGGCCTCATACGGACTCTCTGGAAACACCATATATTTT; CDR3 protein: CASSLASYGLSGNTIYF
J gene: TRBJ2-7; clone size: -; D gene: TRBD2; V gene: TRBV2; CDR3 length: 13; CDR3 DNA: TGTGCCAGCTCATGGCTAGCGGAATACGAGCAGTACTTC; CDR3 protein: CASSWLAEYEQYF
J gene: TRBJ1-2; clone size: -; D gene: TRBD1; V gene: TRBV6-5; CDR3 length: 13; CDR3 DNA: TGTGCCAGCAGCCGAGGGACAGTTTATGGCTACACCTTC; CDR3 protein: CASSRGTVYGYTF
J gene: TRBJ2-5; clone size: -; D gene: -; V gene: TRBV10-3; CDR3 length: 13; CDR3 DNA: TGTGCCATCAGTTTGGGGAGCGTAGAGACCCAGTACTTC; CDR3 protein: CAISLGSVETQYF
J gene: TRBJ2-1; clone size: -; D gene: -; V gene: TRBV6-5; CDR3 length: 16; CDR3 DNA: TGTGCCAGCAGTTACTCGCCGCCCACCGCCCACAATGAGCAGTTCTTC; CDR3 protein: CASSYSPPTAHNEQFF
J gene: TRBJ1-6; clone size: once; D gene: -; V gene: TRBV5-1; CDR3 length: 15; CDR3 DNA: TGCGCCAGCGCAGGTGGGGGGGCTCTGGATTCACCCCTCCACTTT; CDR3 protein: CASAGGGALDSPLHF
J gene: TRBJ2-5; clone size: -; D gene: -; V gene: TRBV19; CDR3 length: 14; CDR3 DNA: TGTGCCAGTAGTATAGGGTCCTCTAAAGAGACCCAGTACTTC; CDR3 protein: CASSIGSSKETQYF
J gene: TRBJ2-3; clone size: -; D gene: TRBD2; V gene: TRBV10-3; CDR3 length: 13; CDR3 DNA: TGTGCCATCAGGGAGCGGGATTCGGATACGCAGTATTTT; CDR3 protein: CAIRERDSDTQYF
J gene: TRBJ2-3; clone size: -; D gene: TRBD2; V gene: TRBV11-2; CDR3 length: 16; CDR3 DNA: TGTGCCAGCAGCTTCTTAGCGGGGACTAGCACAGATACGCAGTATTTT; CDR3 protein: CASSFLAGTSTDTQYF
J gene: TRBJ2-1; clone size: -; D gene: -; V gene: TRBV5-1; CDR3 length: 13; CDR3 DNA: TGCGCCACCTCACTCGGGCCTATCAATGAGCAGTTCTTC; CDR3 protein: CATSLGPINEQFF
J gene: TRBJ2-1; clone size: -; D gene: TRBD2; V gene: TRBV27; CDR3 length: 14; CDR3 DNA: TGTGCCAGCAGTTCACTAGCGGGAGGGACTGAGCAGTTCTTC; CDR3 protein: CASSSLAGGTEQFF
J gene: TRBJ1-1; clone size: few; D gene: -; V gene: TRBV6-1; CDR3 length: 11; CDR3 DNA: TGTGCCAGCAGTGAACCACCATGGGCTTTCTTT; CDR3 protein: CASSEPPWAFF
J gene: TRBJ1-5; clone size: -; D gene: TRBD1; V gene: TRBV19; CDR3 length: 16; CDR3 DNA: TGTGCCAGTAGTACCCAACCGACAGGGGGCAATCAGCCCCAGCATTTT; CDR3 protein: CASSTQPTGGNQPQHF
J gene: TRBJ1-2; clone size: -; D gene: TRBD1; V gene: TRBV6-4; CDR3 length: 15; CDR3 DNA: TGTGCCAGCAGCGTGCAGGGGGGTGGTAACTATGGCTACACCTTC; CDR3 protein: CASSVQGGGNYGYTF
J gene: TRBJ1-2; clone size: -; D gene: -; V gene: TRBV7-9; CDR3 length: 14; CDR3 DNA: TGTGCCAGCAGCTTAGAGTCTGTAGGCTATGGCTACACCTTC; CDR3 protein: CASSLESVGYGYTF
J gene: TRBJ2-1; clone size: -; D gene: -; V gene: TRBV5-4; CDR3 length: 13; CDR3 DNA: TGTGCCAGCAGCTTGGACCCAGGGAGTGAGCAGTTCTTC; CDR3 protein: CASSLDPGSEQFF
J gene: TRBJ2-7; clone size: few; D gene: -; V gene: TRBV4-2; CDR3 length: 12; CDR3 DNA: TGTGCCAGCAGCCAAGAGGGGGGAGAGCAGTACTTC; CDR3 protein: CASSQEGGEQYF
J gene: TRBJ2-3; clone size: -; D gene: -; V gene: TRBV19; CDR3 length: 16; CDR3 DNA: TGTGCCAGTAGTAATGGCCCTCCGCTAAGCACAGATACGCAGTATTTT; CDR3 protein: CASSNGPPLSTDTQYF
J gene: TRBJ1-2; clone size: -; D gene: -; V gene: TRBV5-1; CDR3 length: 14; CDR3 DNA: TGCGCCAGCAGCGTTGGACAGATCACCTATGGCTACACCTTC; CDR3 protein: CASSVGQITYGYTF
J gene: TRBJ1-1; clone size: -; D gene: TRBD1; V gene: TRBV2; CDR3 length: 13; CDR3 DNA: TGTGCCAGCAGTCCCCGGTCAGGGGGTGAAGCTTTCTTT; CDR3 protein: CASSPRSGGEAFF
J gene: TRBJ1-2; clone size: few; D gene: -; V gene: TRBV11-3; CDR3 length: 17; CDR3 DNA: TGTGCCAGCAGCCCTCCGGGTGGAGGGGTACCTAACTATGGCTACACCTTC; CDR3 protein: CASSPPGGGVPNYGYTF
J gene: TRBJ2-3; clone size: once; D gene: -; V gene: TRBV24-1; CDR3 length: 15; CDR3 DNA: TGTGCCACCAGTGAGAAGACATCATCGGGGGAGCGGCAGTATTTT; CDR3 protein: CATSEKTSSGERQYF
J gene: TRBJ1-2; clone size: -; D gene: -; V gene: TRBV2; CDR3 length: 13; CDR3 DNA: TGTGCCAGCAGTGAACAGGGAAACTATGGCTACACCTTC; CDR3 protein: CASSEQGNYGYTF
J gene: TRBJ2-5; clone size: -; D gene: TRBD1; V gene: TRBV7-9; CDR3 length: 13; CDR3 DNA: TGTGCCAGCAGCCGAGGGGGCGCGGAGACCCAGTACTTC; CDR3 protein: CASSRGGAETQYF
J gene: TRBJ1-4; clone size: -; D gene: -; V gene: TRBV2; CDR3 length: 14; CDR3 DNA: TGTGCCAGCACGGGGCAGGCAACTAATGAAAAACTGTTTTTT; CDR3 protein: CASTGQATNEKLFF
J gene: TRBJ1-3; clone size: -; D gene: -; V gene: TRBV6-6; CDR3 length: 16; CDR3 DNA: TGTGCCAGCAGTTACTGGGCCCTAACCTCTGGAAACACCATATATTTT; CDR3 protein: CASSYWALTSGNTIYF
J gene: TRBJ1-1; clone size: -; D gene: -; V gene: TRBV7-8; CDR3 length: 15; CDR3 DNA: TGTGCCAGCAGCTCGGCTCCACTTTTGAACACTGAAGCTTTCTTT; CDR3 protein: CASSSAPLLNTEAFF
J gene: TRBJ1-2; clone size: -; D gene: -; V gene: TRBV12-3/TRBV12-4; CDR3 length: 12; CDR3 DNA: TGTGCCAGCAGCCTAAGCGCGGGCGACTACACCTTC; CDR3 protein: CASSLSAGDYTF
J gene: TRBJ2-2; clone size: once; D gene: -; V gene: TRBV6-5; CDR3 length: 13; CDR3 DNA: TGTGCCAGCAGCAACCTGATGACCGGGGAGCTGTTTTTT; CDR3 protein: CASSNLMTGELFF
J gene: TRBJ2-4; clone size: -; D gene: -; V gene: TRBV6-2/TRBV6-3; CDR3 length: 16; CDR3 DNA: TGTGCCAGCAGTTACAGGATAGGCATAGGGGCCCACATTCAGTACTTC; CDR3 protein: CASSYRIGIGAHIQYF
J gene: TRBJ1-2; clone size: once; D gene: -; V gene: TRBV18; CDR3 length: 16; CDR3 DNA: TGTGCCAGCTCACCTATACCCCTTCCAGGGGCCTATGGCTACACCTTC; CDR3 protein: CASSPIPLPGAYGYTF
J gene: TRBJ2-1; clone size: -; D gene: -; V gene: TRBV5-1; CDR3 length: 14; CDR3 DNA: TGCGCCAGCAGCTTGGTATGGGACTACAATGAGCAGTTCTTC; CDR3 protein: CASSLVWDYNEQFF
J gene: TRBJ2-7; clone size: -; D gene: -; V gene: TRBV6-4; CDR3 length: 16; CDR3 DNA: TGTGCCAGCAGTTGCTCCCGCTGGCCAGGCGCCTACGAGCAGTACTTC; CDR3 protein: CASSCSRWPGAYEQYF
J gene: TRBJ1-4; clone size: once; D gene: TRBD1; V gene: TRBV5-1; CDR3 length: 16; CDR3 DNA: TGCGCCAGCAGCCGCTACTCTGGACAGGGGATACAGCTACTGTTTTTT; CDR3 protein: CASSRYSGQGIQLLFF
J gene: TRBJ1-1; clone size: -; D gene: -; V gene: TRBV3-1/TRBV3-2; CDR3 length: 11; CDR3 DNA: TGTGCCAGCAGCTTACAGAGTGAAGCTTTCTTT; CDR3 protein: CASSLQSEAFF
J gene: TRBJ2-6; clone size: -; D gene: -; V gene: TRBV25-1; CDR3 length: 17; CDR3 DNA: TGTGCCAGCAGCACGGACAGAAGCTCCTCTGGGGCCAACGTCCTGACTTTC; CDR3 protein: CASSTDRSSSGANVLTF
J gene: TRBJ1-2; clone size: -; D gene: -; V gene: TRBV6-1; CDR3 length: 13; CDR3 DNA: TGTGCCAGCAGTGAGGGGGCGCGGTATGGCTACACCTTC; CDR3 protein: CASSEGARYGYTF
J gene: TRBJ1-6; clone size: -; D gene: -; V gene: TRBV2; CDR3 length: 14; CDR3 DNA: TGTGCCAGCAGTACAAGGACAGCTAATTCACCCCTCCACTTT; CDR3 protein: CASSTRTANSPLHF
J gene: TRBJ1-5; clone size: once; D gene: -; V gene: TRBV7-2; CDR3 length: 15; CDR3 DNA: TGTGCCAGCAGCTGGGTTCCACAGCGGGAGCAGCCCCAGCATTTT; CDR3 protein: CASSWVPQREQPQHF